The TCR beta chain under discussion was sequenced for a study of cytomegalovirus exposure and HLA in healthy donors (dated by TCRdb to about 2017). The study in broad terms: An earlier analysis of 550 to 700 of the donors reported 276 Gb of sequence data and approximately 110 million unique TCR beta sequences from about 200 million T cells. About 300 gigabases of sequencing data and 70 million to 95 million unique TCR sequences made up an early release that covered about 640 HLA-typed donors. Of the approximately 400 genotyped donors, approximately 81% were placed in the genetic ancestry cluster associated with self-reported Caucasian donors. The study was designed to test whether signatures of past pathogen exposure could be identified by cataloging public T cell receptors. The study used immunosequencing to profile the T cell repertoires of approximately 630 subjects and linked those repertoires to cytomegalovirus serostatus. In addition to the first cohort of 500 to 850 subjects, a separate validation cohort of 120 different subjects was used. The study combined high-throughput TCR immunosequencing, statistical association of individual TCRs with disease status, and machine learning to predict cytomegalovirus infection status. A later analysis re-analyzed previously published TCR beta repertoires from roughly 690 donors and added high-resolution HLA genotyping to study TCR occurrence patterns. Rather than using new phenotypic data, the later analysis identified candidate immune exposures from TCR beta sequences and from how often those sequences occurred across donors. To decide whether each TCR beta V gene segment behaved as functional or pseudogenic, an earlier analysis of over 500 of the donors relied on high-throughput TCR beta sequencing. Alongside the repertoire data, information on donor age, sex, ethnicity and CMV serostatus was compiled. In a later genetic analysis, genome-wide SNP genotypes for about three fifths of the roughly 670 donors were used, and that subset was treated as a discovery cohort. All discovery cohort repertoires had been generated on a single sequencing platform. Class I and class II HLA loci were covered by the typing at four-digit resolution. Typing coverage varied by locus: roughly 629-630 donors for A, B, C, DRB1 and DQB1; around 560 for DQA1; 600 to 610 for DPA1; around 490 for DPB1. About five DR-DQ haplotypes were treated as single units for association and clustering because of strong linkage in the cohort. Among 300 to 500 genotyped donors of the cohort, an average of about 240,000 unique TCR beta nucleotide sequences was sequenced per donor, of which about 19% were non-productive. What the study reported, not specific to this receptor: Only TCR beta chains were sequenced in this cohort, and the absence of alpha or paired-chain data limited detectable features. Strong co-occurrence of HLA alleles, especially DR and DQ, made assigning TCR associations to individual alleles difficult. The study gave a list of 150 to 200 TCR beta chains associated with cytomegalovirus. HLA typing was unavailable for some donors at each locus, so association tests used only the typed subset. A cluster of highly shared sequence variants was judged likely to be a technical artifact of the sequencing pipeline. The authors suggested that the approach could potentially be extended to other disease states and immunological phenotypes. In an earlier analysis of more than 500 of the donors, most TCR beta V segments appeared in productive rearrangements about 87% or about 30% of the time, broadly matching IMGT annotations. A later analysis reported that several top co-occurrence clusters appeared linked to parvovirus B19, influenza, CMV and Epstein-Barr virus. In a later analysis, most CMV-associated TCR beta chains were found to appear HLA-restricted, with HLA associations seemingly driven largely by CMV exposure. An association between a missense DCLRE1C variant and V-gene and J-gene trimming of TCR beta chains was found in a later genetic analysis and replicated in an independent cohort. Across donors, most TCR sequences were observed very rarely, whereas some public TCRs were present in many individuals. Correlated functional status among segregating V segments might reflect linkage disequilibrium, but an unknown experimental factor could not be ruled out. For the cohort, immune exposure information was limited to CMV serostatus. Compared with the 666-donor mean, donors in an Asian-associated ancestry cluster had fewer N-insertions in productive TCRs, according to a later genetic analysis. At a false discovery rate of 0.05, a later analysis linked some 18,000 TCR beta sequences to specific HLA alleles. Compared with equally common non-associated chains, HLA-associated TCR beta chains in a later analysis were more clonally expanded and had lower generation probabilities. Roughly uniform sequencing depth across donors was assumed in presence/absence analyses, although this assumption may not hold. In vitro tests confirmed that a few of the cytomegalovirus-associated TCR beta chains recognize cytomegalovirus antigens. Fewer than 20 rarely observed V segments, including chromosome 9 orphons, were excluded from the earlier analysis of just under 600 of the donors because counts were too low. A later analysis found that TCR association rates varied across HLA loci, with DRB1 alleles showing the most associated TCRs and HLA-C alleles the fewest. The classifier was reported to diagnose cytomegalovirus status with high specificity and sensitivity in both the original cohort and the validation cohort. A further reported finding was that TCR beta sequences accurately predicted the HLA-A and HLA-B alleles for most subjects in the first cohort.

Library construction relied on the immunoSEQ multiplex PCR assay. For the multiplex PCR, a mixture combining 60 forward primers for TCR Vbeta segments and 13 reverse primers for TCR Jbeta segments was used. Amplification of the CDR3 region of rearranged TCR beta genes was performed with a multiplex PCR assay on genomic DNA. The amplified TCR beta libraries were sequenced on the Illumina HiSeq System as 87-base-pair reads. The original pipeline was this. Across the 670 or so repertoires, a later analysis counted about 81 million unique TCR beta chains, 9.5 million to 13 million of which were shared by at least two donors. Raw reads were error-corrected and collapsed into unique sequences with a nearest-neighbor algorithm that merged closely related sequences to remove PCR and sequencing errors. To assign V, D and J gene segments, CDR3 sequences were aligned to IMGT reference sequences. Each retained sequence needed at least a six-nucleotide match to both a V gene segment and a J gene segment. Rearrangements were called productive when the CDR3 lacked stop codons and stayed in frame with V and J; all others were non-productive. CDR3 was defined by IMGT convention, running from the second conserved V-encoded cysteine to the conserved J-encoded phenylalanine. In an earlier analysis of around 600 of the donors, sequences lacking an unambiguous match to a single V gene segment were excluded. In an earlier analysis of 587 of the donors, a V segment was called functional when productive rearrangements were above 56.7%, and segregating when the standard deviation between donors exceeded 5%. A statistical classification framework was built to diagnose cytomegalovirus status from the catalog of TCR beta chain sequences. In a later analysis, TCR nucleotide sequences were compared against IMGT/GENE-DB human TR gene sequences so that V and J genes could be assigned. A later analysis assigned CDR3 sequences and most-parsimonious VDJ recombination scenarios with the TCRdist pipeline. In a later analysis, every TCR beta chain was defined by the combination of its CDR3 amino acid sequence and its V-gene family, and reads without a unique V-gene family were dropped. To address suspected cross-contamination and a sequencing artifact, a later analysis removed 592 highly shared, low-generation-probability nucleotide sequences. In a later analysis, a clonal expansion index was calculated for each public chain from normalized within-repertoire ranks of inferred template counts. Generation probabilities in a later analysis came from a VDJ recombination model fitted to out-of-frame rearrangements, and those results were checked against IGoR. In a later analysis, TCR-TCR, TCR-HLA and TCR-CMV co-occurrence was scored with hypergeometric tests, and a repertoire-size bias correction was applied to TCR pairs. False discovery rates were estimated in a later analysis by permuting HLA or CMV assignments 20 times. A later analysis grouped co-occurring TCRs with DBSCAN, adding TCRdist sequence similarity when clustering within HLA-allele-positive subsets. Co-occurrence clustering excluded repertoires with fewer than 30,000 or more than 120,000 public chains, plus five with anomalous nucleotide sharing. TCRdb mirrors the immuneACCESS table, restricted to in-frame sequences. Some clones are absent from its copies; in checked studies, under half trace to an unresolved V gene, and the reason for the others is unknown. That table gives V, J and clone size, and the DNA gave D and trimming. The sample yields more than 70,000 clones; 77% were counted once. The leading ten clones occupy approximately 3.2% of the sample.

The cohort consisted of approximately 670 healthy bone marrow donors. At the time of sampling, all cohort members were nominally healthy, though unrecorded immune exposures were likely present. The donor was CMV seropositive and was included in the group of 270 or so seropositive cohort members. A peripheral blood sample was provided by each donor, and peripheral blood mononuclear cells were used for TCR beta sequencing. Genomic DNA extraction from the blood cell samples was performed with the Qiagen DNeasy Blood Extraction Kit. Remarks on this clone: Its binding antigen is unknown. No clone much larger than this one lies a single base away; base qualities are absent.

The sequence was collected from a man aged 50 or older in good health and CMV-seropositive. Sample: PBMCs.

The CDR3 here reads CASSLGLLQGDEQFF. The sequence in DNA is TGCGCCAGCAGCTTGGGTCTGCTACAAGGGGATGAGCAGTTCTTC. The chain couples TRBV5-1 to TRBJ2-1; TRBD1 might be the D gene, on 5 matching bases. Trimming costs V 0 bases and J 8 bases, and their ends lie 15 bases apart. Looking up the germline V gene yields CDR1 SGHRS and CDR2 YFSETQ. The CDR3 goes from the cysteine to the phenylalanine over 15 residues. The retained sequence is limited to the CDR3, 45 bases, with the frame set at the first base.